These 10 T cell receptor beta chains originate from one sample sequenced in a study of blood T cell repertoires in COVID-19. Sequencing used immunoSEQ multiplex PCR; TCRdb keeps in-frame clones, though not all of them. The data contain about 210,000 clones, about 80% of them singletons. Sequencing used peripheral blood. Receptors originate from a man aged 60-69 years with acute or convalescent COVID-19.

This rearrangement joins TRBV6-4 to TRBJ1-2; D gene uncertain. V shed 4 bases and J shed 4 bases, with 16 bases lying between them. From germline, CDR1 is MRHNA and CDR2 SNTAGT. The CDR3 contains 15 residues. The CDR3 coding sequence is TGTGCCAGCAGTGCCCCAGTACAGACGACCTATGGCTACACCTTC. Its translation: CASSAPVQTTYGYTF.

The chain has TRBV7-9 and TRBJ1-4; possibly TRBD1 for D (6 bases). The CDR3 totals 17 residues. The ends were cut back, 5 bases at V and 0 bases at J, with 16 bases in the middle. Germline V gives CDR1 SEHNR, CDR2 FQNEAQ (reference sequence). CDR3 in amino acids: CASSQGPRQATNEKLFF. The CDR3 DNA reads TGTGCCAGCAGCCAGGGACCTAGACAGGCAACTAATGAAAAACTGTTTTTT.

The genes are TRBV19 and TRBJ1-5, with D unclear. Germline lookup yields CDR1 LNHDA and CDR2 SQIVND (reference sequence). CDR3 size: 12 residues. Trimming took off 10 bases at V and 4 bases at J, with 11 bases between the two ends. The DNA for the CDR3 is TGTGCCACCCGGACGGGAAATCAGCCCCAGCATTTT. It encodes CATRTGNQPQHF.

The chain is built from TRBV2 and TRBJ1-4; the match to TRBD1 covers 10 bases. The ends lost 5 bases at V and 6 bases at J; junction bases unmatched: 6. This CDR3 is built from 15 residues. Germline lookup yields CDR1 SNHLY and CDR2 FYNNEI. The CDR3 here is CASSRTGGVDEKLFF. In DNA, the CDR3 is TGTGCCAGCAGTCGGACAGGGGGTGTGGATGAAAAACTGTTTTTT.

The chain employs TRBV4-2 and TRBJ2-1; 9 bases map to TRBD2. Per the germline V gene, CDR1 is LGHNA and CDR2 is YNFKEQ. The V and J ends lost 1 base and 8 bases, in that order; junction bases with no gene match: 12. This CDR3 is built from 17 residues. In DNA form, the CDR3 reads TGTGCCAGCAGCCAAGGCGCTGGGAGCGGGGGGCGGGATGAGCAGTTCTTC. The encoded protein is CASSQGAGSGGRDEQFF.

CDR3 nucleotides: TGTGCCAGCAGCCAAGGACAGGGGGCTTATTCCGGGGAGCTGTTTTTT. It specifies CASSQGQGAYSGELFF. J is TRBJ2-2 and V is TRBV3-1 (or the pseudogene TRBV3-2), with 10 nucleotides matching TRBD1. Germline lookup yields CDR1 LGHDT and CDR2 YNNKEL (reference sequence). Unmatched junction bases numbered 5, after V lost 1 base and J lost 6 bases. The CDR3 is 16 residues long.

This chain uses TRBV5-1 with TRBJ1-5; D is possibly TRBD1 (5 bases). V shed 0 bases and J shed 6 bases, with 16 bases lying between them. This CDR3 comprises 16 residues. CDR1 SGHRS and CDR2 YFSETQ come from the germline V gene. The CDR3 is CASSLALATAGQPQHF. As DNA, the CDR3 is TGCGCCAGCAGCTTGGCCCTAGCGACAGCCGGTCAGCCCCAGCATTTT.

This clone was counted once. The rearrangement uses TRBV9 and TRBJ2-7; possibly TRBD2 for D (7 bases). The CDR3 has 14 amino acids. With 1 base removed from V and 4 bases from J, the gap between germline ends came to 12 bases. Germline loops: CDR1 SGDLS, CDR2 YYNGEE. CDR3 bases: TGTGCCAGCAGCGTACGAGGGAGGGGGTACGAGCAGTACTTC. This gives the protein CASSVRGRGYEQYF.

Here the CDR3 reads CASSELARGLDTGELFF. Written as DNA, the CDR3 is TGTGCCAGCAGTGAACTGGCCAGGGGGCTTGACACCGGGGAGCTGTTTTTT. This chain uses TRBV6-1 with TRBJ2-2, with 8 positions matching TRBD1. The trim removed 2 bases at V and 3 bases at J, leaving 8 bases unmatched. CDR1 and CDR2 from the germline V gene are MNHNS and SASEGT. The CDR3 has 17 amino acids.

This sequence joins TRBV4-3 and TRBJ1-6, with 9 bases matching TRBD1. From germline, CDR1 is LGHNA and CDR2 YSLEER. The V and J ends lost 1 base and 7 bases, in that order; junction bases with no gene match: 8. The CDR3 is made up of 17 amino acids. CDR3 amino acids: CASSQARDRVGNSPLHF. The DNA for the CDR3 is TGCGCCAGCAGCCAAGCGCGGGACAGGGTGGGGAATTCACCCCTCCACTTT.